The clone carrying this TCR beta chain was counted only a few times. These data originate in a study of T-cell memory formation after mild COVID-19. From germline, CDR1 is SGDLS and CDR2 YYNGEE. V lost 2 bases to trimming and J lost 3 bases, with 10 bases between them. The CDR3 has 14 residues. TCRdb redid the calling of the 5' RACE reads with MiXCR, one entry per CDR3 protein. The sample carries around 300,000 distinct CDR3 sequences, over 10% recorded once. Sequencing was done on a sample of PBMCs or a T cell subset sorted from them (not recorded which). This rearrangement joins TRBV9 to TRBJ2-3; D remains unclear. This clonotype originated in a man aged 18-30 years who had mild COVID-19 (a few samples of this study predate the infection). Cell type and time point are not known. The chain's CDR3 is CASSVNYRTDTQYF. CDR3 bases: TGTGCCAGCAGCGTTAACTACAGAACAGATACGCAGTATTTT.